This T cell receptor beta chain was documented in a study of shared clonotypes between healthy human individuals. Study context: Each donor's CD8 memory used one plate, CD8 naive two, each CD4 subset three.

All donors were Caucasian adults living in Nashville, Tennessee. Deep was the level at which the assay was run. Generated by immunoSEQ multiplex PCR, the TCRdb table keeps only in-frame clones and is missing some. The data hold approximately 320,000 clones, with around 72% observed a single time. The CDR3 spans 16 residues. CDR1 and CDR2 (germline): SGHRS, YFSETQ. V gave up 0 bases and J gave up 1 base; unmatched junction bases: 5. This sequence originates from a man aged 25-45 years in good health. The sample comprised memory CD4+ T cells sorted from blood. As for subset: CD45RA-negative fraction. This chain uses TRBV5-1 with TRBJ2-7; 9 bases align to TRBD2. The CDR3 sequence: CASSLASGGKSYEQYF. CDR3 bases: TGCGCCAGCAGCTTGGCAAGCGGGGGGAAATCCTACGAGCAGTACTTC. Drawing the rest from reference TRBV5-1 and TRBJ2-7, the complete variable domain is KAGVTQTPRYLIKTRGQQVTLSCSPISGHRSVSWYQQTPGQGLQFLFEYFSETQRNKGNFPGRFSGRQFSNSRSEMNVSTLELGDSALYLCASSLASGGKSYEQYFGPGTRLTVT.